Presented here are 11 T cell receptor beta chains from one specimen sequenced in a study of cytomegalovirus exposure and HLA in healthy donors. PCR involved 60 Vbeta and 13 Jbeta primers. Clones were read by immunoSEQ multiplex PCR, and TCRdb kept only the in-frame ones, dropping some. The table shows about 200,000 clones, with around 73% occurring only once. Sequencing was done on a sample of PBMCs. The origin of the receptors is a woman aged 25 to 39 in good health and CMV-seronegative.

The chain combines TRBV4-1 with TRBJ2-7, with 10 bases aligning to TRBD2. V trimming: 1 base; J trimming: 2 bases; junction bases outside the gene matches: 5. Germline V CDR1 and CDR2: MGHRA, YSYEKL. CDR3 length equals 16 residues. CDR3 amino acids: CASSQVPGTSAYEQYF. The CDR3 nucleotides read TGCGCCAGCAGCCAAGTCCCCGGGACTAGCGCCTACGAGCAGTACTTC.

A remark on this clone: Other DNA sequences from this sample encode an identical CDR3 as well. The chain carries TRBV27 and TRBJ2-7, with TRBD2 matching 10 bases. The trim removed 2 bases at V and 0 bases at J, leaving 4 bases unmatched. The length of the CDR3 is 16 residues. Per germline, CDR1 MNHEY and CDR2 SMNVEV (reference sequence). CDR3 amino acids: CASSLLLAGGSYEQYF. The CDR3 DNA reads TGTGCCAGCAGTTTACTTTTAGCGGGAGGCTCCTACGAGCAGTACTTC.

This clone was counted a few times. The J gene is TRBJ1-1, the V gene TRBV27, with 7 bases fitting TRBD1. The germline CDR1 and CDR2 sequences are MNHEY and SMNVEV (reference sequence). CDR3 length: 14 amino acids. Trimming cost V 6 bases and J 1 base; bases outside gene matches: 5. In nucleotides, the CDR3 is TGTGCCAGCAGGGGGAGACAGGGGAACACTGAAGCTTTCTTT. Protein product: CASRGRQGNTEAFF.

The CDR3 DNA reads as TGCGCCAGCAGCTTGGGACTAGCGGGAGGGCTCGGCGGGGAGCTGTTTTTT. Its translation is CASSLGLAGGLGGELFF. The chain links TRBV5-1 to TRBJ2-2; TRBD2 matches at 14 bases. The length of the CDR3 is 17 residues. V gave up 0 bases and J gave up 7 bases; unmatched junction bases: 5. Germline assignment: CDR1 SGHRS and CDR2 YFSETQ.

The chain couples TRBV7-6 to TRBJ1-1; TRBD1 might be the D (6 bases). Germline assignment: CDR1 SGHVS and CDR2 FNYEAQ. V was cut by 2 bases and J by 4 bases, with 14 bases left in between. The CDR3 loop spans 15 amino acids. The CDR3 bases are TGTGCCAGCAGCTTATCAACAGGGTTAGGCACTGAAGCTTTCTTT. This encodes CASSLSTGLGTEAFF.

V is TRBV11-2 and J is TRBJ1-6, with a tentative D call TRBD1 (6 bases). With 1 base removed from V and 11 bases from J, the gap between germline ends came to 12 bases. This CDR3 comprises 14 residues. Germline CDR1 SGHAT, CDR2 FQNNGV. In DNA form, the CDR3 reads TGTGCCAGCAGCTTAGGGGGGCCGGAGACACCCCTCCACTTT. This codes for CASSLGGPETPLHF.

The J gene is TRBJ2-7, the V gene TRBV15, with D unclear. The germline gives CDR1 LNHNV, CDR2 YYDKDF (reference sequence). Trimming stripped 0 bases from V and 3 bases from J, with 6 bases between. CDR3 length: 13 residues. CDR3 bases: TGTGCCACCAGCAGAGATTCAGGCTACGAGCAGTACTTC. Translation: CATSRDSGYEQYF.

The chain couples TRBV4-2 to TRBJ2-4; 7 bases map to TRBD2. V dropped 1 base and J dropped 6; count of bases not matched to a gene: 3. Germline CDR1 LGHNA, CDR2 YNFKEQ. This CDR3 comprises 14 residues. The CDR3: CASSQASGINIQYF. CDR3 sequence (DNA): TGTGCCAGCAGCCAAGCTAGCGGTATAAACATTCAGTACTTC.

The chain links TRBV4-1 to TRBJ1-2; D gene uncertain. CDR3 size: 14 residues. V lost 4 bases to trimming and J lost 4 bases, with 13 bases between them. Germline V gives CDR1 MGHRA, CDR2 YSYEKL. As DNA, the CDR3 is TGCGCCAGCAGCCTTTTAAGAGGGATCTATGGCTACACCTTC. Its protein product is CASSLLRGIYGYTF.

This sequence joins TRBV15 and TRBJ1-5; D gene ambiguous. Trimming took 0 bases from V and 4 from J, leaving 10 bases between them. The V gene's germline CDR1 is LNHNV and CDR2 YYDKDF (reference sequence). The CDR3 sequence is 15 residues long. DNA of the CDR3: TGTGCCACCAGCAGAGATCAGCGGACGAATCAGCCCCAGCATTTT. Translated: CATSRDQRTNQPQHF.

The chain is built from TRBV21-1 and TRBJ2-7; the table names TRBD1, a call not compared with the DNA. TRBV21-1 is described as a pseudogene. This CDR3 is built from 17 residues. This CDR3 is CASSNNRSGEGSYEQYF. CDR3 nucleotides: TGTGCCAGCAGCAATAATAGGTCAGGGGAAGGTTCCTACGAGCAGTACTTC.